Below, 11 T cell receptor beta chains from the same sample are listed, as sequenced in a study of blood T cell repertoires in COVID-19. Sequencing was performed with immunoSEQ multiplex PCR; in TCRdb, only in-frame clones are kept and a portion is missing. The table has approximately 83,000 clones, 85% seen once. The sample comprised peripheral blood. Source of these receptors: a man aged 50 or older with acute or convalescent COVID-19.

The chain links TRBV6-2 or TRBV6-3 to TRBJ2-7, with D uncertain. V was pared by 2 bases and J by 0 bases, with 11 bases between. Per germline, CDR1 MNHEY and CDR2 SVGEGT. The CDR3 has 15 amino acids. CDR3 nucleotides: TGTGCCAGCAGTTACATCTTAACAGCCTCCTACGAGCAGTACTTC. Translated: CASSYILTASYEQYF.

The sample holds one count of this clone. V and J are TRBV12-3 or TRBV12-4 and TRBJ2-5; unclear D gene. This CDR3 spans 13 amino acids. Trimming took off 5 bases at V and 4 bases at J, with 11 bases between the two ends. The CDR3 DNA follows: TGTGCCAGCAGTGCCCGTAGAGGAGAGACCCAGTACTTC. This translates into CASSARRGETQYF.

The chain is built from TRBV18 and TRBJ2-1, with 10 bases identical to TRBD1. The CDR3 contains 15 residues. Unmatched junction bases numbered 1, after V lost 2 bases and J lost 3 bases. Per the germline V gene, CDR1 is KGHSH and CDR2 is LQKENI. This CDR3 reads CASSPGTGDYNEQFF. In nucleotides, the CDR3 is TGTGCCAGCTCACCAGGGACAGGGGACTACAATGAGCAGTTCTTC.

The gene calls are TRBV20-1 and TRBJ2-1, with D possibly being TRBD2 (6 bases). Per the germline V gene, CDR1 is DFQATT and CDR2 is SNEGSKA (reference sequence). V dropped 3 bases and J dropped 0 bases, with 15 bases sitting between them. The CDR3 totals 16 residues. In DNA, the CDR3 is TGCAGTGCTAGTTCATTAAGCGGGCTCTCCTACAATGAGCAGTTCTTC. Amino acid sequence: CSASSLSGLSYNEQFF.

The CDR3: CASSTTSAPGETQYF. DNA of the CDR3: TGTGCCAGTAGTACTACCTCGGCACCAGGAGAGACCCAGTACTTC. J is TRBJ2-5 and V is TRBV19, with D unresolved. V was trimmed by 4 bases and J by 4 bases, leaving 16 bases between them. The CDR3 is made up of 15 amino acids. Per germline, CDR1 LNHDA and CDR2 SQIVND (reference sequence).

The V gene is TRBV19, the J gene TRBJ2-1; TRBD1 agrees at 7 bases. With V trimmed by 3 bases and J by 9 bases, 2 bases remained unmatched. This CDR3 has 12 amino acids. The germline CDR1 and CDR2 sequences are LNHDA and SQIVND (reference sequence). CDR3 DNA: TGTGCCAGTAGTATCGCAGGGGGTGAGCAGTTCTTC. Encoded protein: CASSIAGGEQFF.

This clone has only one observation. Its ends do not fully match the called genes, so a read error is possible. The chain recombines TRBV7-9 with TRBJ2-5; maybe TRBD1 (6 bases). Germline CDR1 and CDR2: SEHNR and FQNEAQ (reference sequence). This CDR3 contains 12 residues. CDR3 DNA sequence: TGTGCCAGCAGCTTAGATCCGGCAGGGGTAGACTTC. Amino acid sequence: CASSLDPAGVDF.

This chain uses TRBV11-2 with TRBJ2-3; D is unclear. Germline CDR1 is SGHAT and CDR2 is FQNNGV. Trimming removed 1 base from V and 5 bases from J, with 19 bases in between. The CDR3 is made up of 17 amino acids. CDR3 residues: CASSLVVSGGLRDTQYF. The CDR3 DNA sequence: TGTGCCAGCAGCTTAGTTGTGTCGGGTGGATTGAGAGATACGCAGTATTTT.

This clone was seen once. The gene calls are TRBV5-1 and TRBJ2-5, with 8 positions matching TRBD1. Trimming cost V 3 bases and J 5 bases; bases outside gene matches: 6. Germline V gene lookup returns CDR1 SGHRS and CDR2 YFSETQ. The CDR3 contains 14 residues. CDR3 DNA: TGCGCCAGCAGCTCCGGGACAGGTCGTGAGACCCAGTACTTC. It encodes CASSSGTGRETQYF.

V gene TRBV19 combines with J gene TRBJ2-6; 7 bases agree with TRBD1. V shed 8 bases, J shed 0 bases, and the junction held 7 bases outside the gene matches. The V gene's germline CDR1 is LNHDA and CDR2 SQIVND (reference sequence). The CDR3 has 16 residues. This CDR3 reads CASFGSGGSGANVLTF. The CDR3, as DNA: TGTGCCAGTTTCGGATCAGGGGGCTCTGGGGCCAACGTCCTGACTTTC.

The J gene is TRBJ2-1, the V gene TRBV3-1 (or the pseudogene TRBV3-2); TRBD1 matches 8 bases. Trimming at V came to 4 bases and at J to 12 bases, leaving 11 bases not matched to a gene. The CDR3 length is 14 residues. Germline CDR1 and CDR2: LGHDT and YNNKEL (reference sequence). CDR3 amino acids: CASSPGQGGVAQFF. The CDR3 nucleotides read TGTGCCAGCAGCCCCGGACAGGGTGGAGTCGCGCAGTTCTTC.